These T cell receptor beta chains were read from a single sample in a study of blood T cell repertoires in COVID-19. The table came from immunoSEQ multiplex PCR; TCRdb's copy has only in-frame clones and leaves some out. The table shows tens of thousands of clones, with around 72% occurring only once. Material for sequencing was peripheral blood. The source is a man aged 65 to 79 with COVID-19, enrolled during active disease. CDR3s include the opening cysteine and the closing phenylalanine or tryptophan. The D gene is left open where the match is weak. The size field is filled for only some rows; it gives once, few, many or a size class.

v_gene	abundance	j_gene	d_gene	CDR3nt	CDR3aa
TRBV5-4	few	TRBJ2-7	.	TGTGCCAGCAGCTTAGCCGGGGTAGTATCCGAGCAGTACTTC	CASSLAGVVSEQYF
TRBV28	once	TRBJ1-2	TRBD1	TGTGCCAGCAGTTCACCGGGGACAGGGGGCTTGTTTGGCTACACCTTC	CASSSPGTGGLFGYTF
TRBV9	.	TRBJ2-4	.	TGTGCCAGCAGCTCCCGACAGAAAGGAGCCAAAAACATTCAGTACTTC	CASSSRQKGAKNIQYF
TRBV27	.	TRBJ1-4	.	TGTGCCAGCAGAGATAGGGGCGTGCTTTCTAATGAAAAACTGTTTTTT	CASRDRGVLSNEKLFF
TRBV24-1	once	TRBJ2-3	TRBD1	TGTGCCACCAGTGATTTCCGGGACAGGGGCGATACGCAGTATTTT	CATSDFRDRGDTQYF
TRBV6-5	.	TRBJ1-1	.	TGTGCCAGCAGATCCCGGGGGGCCATGAACACTGAAGCTTTCTTT	CASRSRGAMNTEAFF
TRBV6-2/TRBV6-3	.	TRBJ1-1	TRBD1	TGTGCCAGCAGTTACCGAGGGACAGTTATTGAAGCTTTCTTT	CASSYRGTVIEAFF
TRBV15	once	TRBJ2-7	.	TGTGCCACCAGCAGAGATCGGCAGGGAAGCTACGAGCAGTACTTC	CATSRDRQGSYEQYF
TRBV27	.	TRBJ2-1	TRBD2	TGTGCCAGCACAAGCGGGAGCTATGAGCAGTTCTTC	CASTSGSYEQFF
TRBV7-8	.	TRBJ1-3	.	TGTGCCAGCAGCCCTCCCGGGGGGCTGGGAAACACCATATATTTT	CASSPPGGLGNTIYF
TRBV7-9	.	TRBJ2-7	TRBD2	TGTGCCAGCAGCCCCGGACTAGCGGAGACCTACGAGCAGTACTTC	CASSPGLAETYEQYF
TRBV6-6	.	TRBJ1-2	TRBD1	TGTGCCAGCAGGCTGGCGGGGCAGGGGGTTAACTATGGCTACACCTTC	CASRLAGQGVNYGYTF
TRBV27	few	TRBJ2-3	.	TGTGCCAGCAAACGACTAGTTTCTCTCCAAGATACGCAGTATTTT	CASKRLVSLQDTQYF
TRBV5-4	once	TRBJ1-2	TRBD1	TGTGCCAGCACGCGGGACAGGGATAACTATGGCTACACCTTC	CASTRDRDNYGYTF
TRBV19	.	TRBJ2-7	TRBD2	TGTGCCAGTAGTTCGGGACTAGCTTGGGAGCAGTACTTC	CASSSGLAWEQYF
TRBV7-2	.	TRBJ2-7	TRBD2	TGTGCCAGCAGCTTGGCTAGCGGGTCCTACGAGCAGTACTTC	CASSLASGSYEQYF
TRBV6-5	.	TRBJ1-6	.	TGTGCCAGCAGCCTCGTCGGTGTCGGTAATTCACCCCTCCACTTT	CASSLVGVGNSPLHF
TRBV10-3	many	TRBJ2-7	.	TGTGCCATCAGTGAGTCCGGGGAGAGCTCCTACGAGCAGTACTTC	CAISESGESSYEQYF
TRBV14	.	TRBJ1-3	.	TGTGCCAGCAGCCCCCCCGGGGGAAGGTTTGGAAACACCATATATTTT	CASSPPGGRFGNTIYF
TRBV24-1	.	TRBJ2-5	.	TGTGCCACCAGTGATTTCGGTCCCGCAGGGCAAGAGACCCAGTACTTC	CATSDFGPAGQETQYF
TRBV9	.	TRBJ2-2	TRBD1	TGTGCCAGCAGCGTAGCACAGGGGGCGGCCGGGGAGCTGTTTTTT	CASSVAQGAAGELFF
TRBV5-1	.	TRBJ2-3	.	TGCGCCAGCACGACAGCCTCTAGCACAGATACGCAGTATTTT	CASTTASSTDTQYF
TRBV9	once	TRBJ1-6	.	TGTGCCAGCAGCCCCCAGGACAGCGGCTTTCCCCTCCTCCACTTT	CASSPQDSGFPLLHF
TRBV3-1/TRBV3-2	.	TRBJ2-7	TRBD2	TGTGCCAGCAGCCAAGCTAAGACTAGCTCGGGGCCCGAGCAGTACTTC	CASSQAKTSSGPEQYF
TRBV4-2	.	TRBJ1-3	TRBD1	TGTGCCAGCAGCCAAGATGGGACAGGGTATGAAAACACCATATATTTT	CASSQDGTGYENTIYF
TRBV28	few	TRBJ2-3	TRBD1	TGTGCCAGCAGAGCAGGGGGCTTCGGGACAGATACGCAGTATTTT	CASRAGGFGTDTQYF
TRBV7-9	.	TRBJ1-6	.	TGTGCCAGCAGCTACGGACATTTTGGAGAATCACCCCTCCACTTT	CASSYGHFGESPLHF
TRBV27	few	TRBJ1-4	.	TGTGCCAGCAGTTTGGCAGGGGCTAATGAAAAACTGTTTTTT	CASSLAGANEKLFF
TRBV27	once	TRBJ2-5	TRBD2	TGTGCCAGCAGTTGGAGGGAGGGAGAGACCCAGTACTTC	CASSWREGETQYF
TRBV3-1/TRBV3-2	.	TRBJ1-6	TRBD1	TGTGCCAGGAATCGGGACAGGGTGAAACCCCTCCACTTT	CARNRDRVKPLHF
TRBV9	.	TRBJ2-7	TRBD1	TGTGCCAGCAGCGTCGGGGGGACAGGGGCTGGCGAGCAGTACTTC	CASSVGGTGAGEQYF
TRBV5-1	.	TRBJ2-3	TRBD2	TGCGCCAGCAGTCGGGTAACCGGGACTAGCGGCCCTAACACAGATACGCAGTATTTT	CASSRVTGTSGPNTDTQYF
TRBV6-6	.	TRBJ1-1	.	TGTGCCAGCAGTAAGTCGCCGCGGCAGATGAACACTGAAGCTTTCTTT	CASSKSPRQMNTEAFF
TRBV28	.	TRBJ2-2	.	TGTGCCCTCCATAAGCCGGGCACCGGGGAGCTGTTTTTT	CALHKPGTGELFF
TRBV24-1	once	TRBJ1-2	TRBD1	TGTGCCACCAGTGACGAAAGGACAGGGGGCGTCTATGGCTACACCTTC	CATSDERTGGVYGYTF
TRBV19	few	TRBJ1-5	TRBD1	TGTGCCAGTAGTGACAGGGGATTGACGAGCAATCAGCCCCAGCATTTT	CASSDRGLTSNQPQHF